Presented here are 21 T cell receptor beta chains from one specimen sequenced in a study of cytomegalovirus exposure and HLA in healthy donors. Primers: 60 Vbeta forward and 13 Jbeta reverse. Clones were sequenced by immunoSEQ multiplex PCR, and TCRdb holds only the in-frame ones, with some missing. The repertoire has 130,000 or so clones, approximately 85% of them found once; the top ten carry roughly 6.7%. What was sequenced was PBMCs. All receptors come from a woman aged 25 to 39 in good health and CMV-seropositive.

DNA for the CDR3: TGTGCCACTGACGGGGGTGACAGGGGCTACAATGAGCAGTTCTTC. Encoded protein: CATDGGDRGYNEQFF. The chain combines TRBV6-1 with TRBJ2-1; TRBD1 aligns across 8 bases. After removal of 10 bases from V and 3 bases from J, the junction contained 11 bases not matched to a gene. Germline values: CDR1 MNHNS, CDR2 SASEGT. This CDR3 has 15 residues.

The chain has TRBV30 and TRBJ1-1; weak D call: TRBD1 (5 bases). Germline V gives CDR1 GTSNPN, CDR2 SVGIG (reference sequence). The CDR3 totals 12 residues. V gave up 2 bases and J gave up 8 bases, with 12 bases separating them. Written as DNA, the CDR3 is TGTGCCTGGAGTCCCCTCGGGGGGGAAGCTTTCTTT. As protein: CAWSPLGGEAFF.

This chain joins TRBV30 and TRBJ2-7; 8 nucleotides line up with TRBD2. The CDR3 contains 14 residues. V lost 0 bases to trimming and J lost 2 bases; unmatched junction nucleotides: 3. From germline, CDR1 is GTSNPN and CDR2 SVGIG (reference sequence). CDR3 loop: CAWSVLAAPYEQYF. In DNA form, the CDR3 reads TGTGCCTGGAGTGTACTAGCGGCTCCCTACGAGCAGTACTTC.

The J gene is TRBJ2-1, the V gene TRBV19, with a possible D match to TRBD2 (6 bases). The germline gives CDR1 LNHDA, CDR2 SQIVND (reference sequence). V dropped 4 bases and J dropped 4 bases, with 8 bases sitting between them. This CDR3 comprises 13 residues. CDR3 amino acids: CASSKGLYNEQFF. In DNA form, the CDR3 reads TGTGCCAGTAGTAAGGGACTTTACAATGAGCAGTTCTTC.

The chain's CDR3 is CASSYTGEYTEAFF. DNA of the CDR3: TGTGCCAGCAGTTATACGGGGGAGTACACTGAAGCTTTCTTT. This sequence joins TRBV6-5 and TRBJ1-1; TRBD1 is a possible D gene (5 bases). Deletions cut 3 bases from V and 3 bases from J, with 11 bases between. There are 14 residues in the CDR3. Germline CDR1 MNHEY, CDR2 SVGAGI.

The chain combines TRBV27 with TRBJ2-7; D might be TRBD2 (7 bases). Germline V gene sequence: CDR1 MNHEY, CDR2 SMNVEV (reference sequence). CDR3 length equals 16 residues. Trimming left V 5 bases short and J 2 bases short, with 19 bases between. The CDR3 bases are TGTGCCAGCAGTCCCTCGGCCGGGGGGCTTACCTACGAGCAGTACTTC. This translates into CASSPSAGGLTYEQYF.

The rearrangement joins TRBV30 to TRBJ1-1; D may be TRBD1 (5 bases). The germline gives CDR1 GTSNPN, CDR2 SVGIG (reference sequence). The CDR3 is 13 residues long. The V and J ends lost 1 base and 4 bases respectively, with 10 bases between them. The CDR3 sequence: CAWSEYQGTEAFF. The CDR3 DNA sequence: TGTGCCTGGAGTGAGTACCAGGGCACTGAAGCTTTCTTT. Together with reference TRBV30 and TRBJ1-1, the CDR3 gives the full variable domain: SQTIHQWPATLVQPVGSPLSLECTVEGTSNPNLYWYRQAAGRGLQLLFYSVGIGQISSEVPQNLSASRPQDRQFILSSKKLLLSDSGFYLCAWSEYQGTEAFFGQGTRLTVV.

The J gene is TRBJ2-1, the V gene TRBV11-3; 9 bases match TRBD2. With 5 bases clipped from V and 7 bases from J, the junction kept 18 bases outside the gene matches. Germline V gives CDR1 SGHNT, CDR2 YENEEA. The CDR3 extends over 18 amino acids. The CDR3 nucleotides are TGTGCCAGCAGCCACCTGACTGGATCTAGCGGGACTCTGAATGAGCAGTTCTTC. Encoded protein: CASSHLTGSSGTLNEQFF. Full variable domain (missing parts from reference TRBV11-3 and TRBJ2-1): EAGVVQSPRYKIIEKKQPVAFWCNPISGHNTLYWYLQNLGQGPELLIRYENEEAVDDSQLPKDRFSAERLKGVDSTLKIQPAELGDSAVYLCASSHLTGSSGTLNEQFFGPGTRLTVL.

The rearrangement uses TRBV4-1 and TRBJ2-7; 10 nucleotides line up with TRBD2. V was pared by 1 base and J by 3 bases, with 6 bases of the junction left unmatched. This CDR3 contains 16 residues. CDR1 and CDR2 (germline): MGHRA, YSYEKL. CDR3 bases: TGCGCCAGCAGCCAAGGTGGGGGGACTAGCGTCTACGAGCAGTACTTC. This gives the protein CASSQGGGTSVYEQYF.

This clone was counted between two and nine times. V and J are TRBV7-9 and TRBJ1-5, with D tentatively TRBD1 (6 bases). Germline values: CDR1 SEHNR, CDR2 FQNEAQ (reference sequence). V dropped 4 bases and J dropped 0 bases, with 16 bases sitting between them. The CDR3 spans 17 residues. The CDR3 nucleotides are TGTGCCAGCAGCTCAGGATGGACAGATGATAGCAATCAGCCCCAGCATTTT. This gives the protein CASSSGWTDDSNQPQHF.

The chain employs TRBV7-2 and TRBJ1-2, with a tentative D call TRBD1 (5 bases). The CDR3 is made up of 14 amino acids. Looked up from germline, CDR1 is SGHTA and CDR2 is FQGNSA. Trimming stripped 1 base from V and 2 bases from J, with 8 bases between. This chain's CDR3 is CASSLGGFNYGYTF. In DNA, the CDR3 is TGTGCCAGCAGCTTAGGGGGCTTCAACTATGGCTACACCTTC.

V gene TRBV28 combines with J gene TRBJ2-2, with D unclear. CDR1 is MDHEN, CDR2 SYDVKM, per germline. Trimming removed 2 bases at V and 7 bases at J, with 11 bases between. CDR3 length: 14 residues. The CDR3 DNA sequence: TGTGCCAGCAGTTTAACACCCGCTTTCGGGGAGCTGTTTTTT. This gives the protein CASSLTPAFGELFF.

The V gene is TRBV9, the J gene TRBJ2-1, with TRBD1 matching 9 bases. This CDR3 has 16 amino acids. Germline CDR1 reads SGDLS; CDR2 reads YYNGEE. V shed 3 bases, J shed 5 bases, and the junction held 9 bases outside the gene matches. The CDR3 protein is CASSAKGQGWNNEQFF. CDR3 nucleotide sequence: TGTGCCAGCAGCGCTAAGGGACAGGGCTGGAACAATGAGCAGTTCTTC.

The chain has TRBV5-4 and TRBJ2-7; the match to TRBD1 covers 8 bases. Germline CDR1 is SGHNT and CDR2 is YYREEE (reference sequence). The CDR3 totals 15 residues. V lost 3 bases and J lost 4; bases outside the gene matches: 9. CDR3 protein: CASSSSGTGSYEQYF. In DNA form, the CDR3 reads TGTGCCAGCAGCTCATCCGGGACAGGAAGTTACGAGCAGTACTTC.

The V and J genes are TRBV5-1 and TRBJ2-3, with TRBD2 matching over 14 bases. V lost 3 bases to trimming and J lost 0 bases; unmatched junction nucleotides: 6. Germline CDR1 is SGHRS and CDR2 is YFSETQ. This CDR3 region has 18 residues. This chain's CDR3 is CASSYGTSGGASTDTQYF. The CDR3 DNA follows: TGCGCCAGCAGCTACGGGACTAGCGGGGGTGCTAGCACAGATACGCAGTATTTT.

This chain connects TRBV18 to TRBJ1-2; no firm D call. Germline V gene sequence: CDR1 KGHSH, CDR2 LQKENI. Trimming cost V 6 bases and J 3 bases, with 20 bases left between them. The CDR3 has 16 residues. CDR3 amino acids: CASSPLGGENDYGYTF. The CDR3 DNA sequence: TGTGCCAGCTCGCCCCTCGGCGGGGAAAATGACTATGGCTACACCTTC.

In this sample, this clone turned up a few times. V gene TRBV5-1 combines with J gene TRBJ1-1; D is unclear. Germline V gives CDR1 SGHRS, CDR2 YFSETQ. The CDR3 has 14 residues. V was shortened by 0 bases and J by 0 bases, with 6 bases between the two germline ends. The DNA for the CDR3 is TGCGCCAGCAGCTTGGAACCGGTGAACACTGAAGCTTTCTTT. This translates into CASSLEPVNTEAFF. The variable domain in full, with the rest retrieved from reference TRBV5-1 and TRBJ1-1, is KAGVTQTPRYLIKTRGQQVTLSCSPISGHRSVSWYQQTPGQGLQFLFEYFSETQRNKGNFPGRFSGRQFSNSRSEMNVSTLELGDSALYLCASSLEPVNTEAFFGQGTRLTVV.

CDR3 sequence: CASSFSAGTEAFF. Written as DNA, the CDR3 is TGTGCCAGCAGTTTCTCCGCGGGCACTGAAGCTTTCTTT. This chain links TRBV28 with TRBJ1-1; D is unclear. The germline V gene has CDR1 MDHEN and CDR2 SYDVKM. This CDR3 is 13 amino acids long. V gave up 3 bases and J gave up 4 bases, with 9 bases separating them.

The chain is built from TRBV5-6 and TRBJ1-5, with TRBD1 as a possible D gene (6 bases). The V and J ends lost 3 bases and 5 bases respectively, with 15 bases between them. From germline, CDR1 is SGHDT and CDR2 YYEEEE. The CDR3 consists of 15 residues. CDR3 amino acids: CASSYLDRPDQPQHF. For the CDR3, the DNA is TGTGCCAGCAGCTACCTCGACAGGCCTGATCAGCCCCAGCATTTT.

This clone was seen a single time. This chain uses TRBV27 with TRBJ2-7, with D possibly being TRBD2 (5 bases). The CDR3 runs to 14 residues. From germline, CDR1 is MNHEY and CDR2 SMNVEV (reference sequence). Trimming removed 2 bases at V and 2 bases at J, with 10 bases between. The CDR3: CASSLGLGAYEQYF. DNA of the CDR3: TGTGCCAGCAGTTTAGGACTTGGGGCCTACGAGCAGTACTTC.

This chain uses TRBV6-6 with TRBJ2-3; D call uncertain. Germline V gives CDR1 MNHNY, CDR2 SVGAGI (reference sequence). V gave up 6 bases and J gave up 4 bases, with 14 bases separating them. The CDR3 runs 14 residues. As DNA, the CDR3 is TGTGCCAGCAGCCAAGAAGCGTGGGCAGATACGCAGTATTTT. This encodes CASSQEAWADTQYF.